Following are 19 T cell receptor beta chains from one sample sequenced in a study of control samples from healthy donors and cancer patients. Some clones are missing from TCRdb's copy, which holds only in-frame ones; the method was immunoSEQ multiplex PCR. The sample yields about 130,000 clones, 92% seen once. Sequenced sample: blood. These receptors came from a woman aged 50 to 65 in good health.

This chain uses TRBV5-1 with TRBJ1-2; 10 bases agree with TRBD1. The germline CDR1 and CDR2 sequences are SGHRS and YFSETQ. The CDR3 totals 18 residues. With 0 bases clipped from V and 1 base from J, the junction kept 9 bases outside the gene matches. The DNA for the CDR3 is TGCGCCAGCAGCTTGGCTGGGGACAGGGGACCTAATAACTATGGCTACACCTTC. Translated, it gives CASSLAGDRGPNNYGYTF.

Points on this clone: Other DNA sequences in the same sample also yield this CDR3. This chain uses TRBV9 with TRBJ1-2; tentative D call: TRBD1 (5 bases). The V end lost 4 bases, the J end lost 8 bases, and 18 bases lay between the germline ends. CDR3 length: 14 amino acids. Looked up from germline, CDR1 is SGDLS and CDR2 is YYNGEE. The CDR3 sequence is CASSSGGDWKGYTF. The DNA for the CDR3 is TGTGCCAGCAGCTCCGGGGGGGATTGGAAAGGCTACACCTTC.

The chain carries TRBV6-2 or TRBV6-3 and TRBJ1-1; D is ambiguous. V was clipped by 2 bases and J by 5 bases, with 9 bases between them. The CDR3 sequence is 13 residues long. Per germline, CDR1 MNHEY and CDR2 SVGEGT. CDR3 nucleotides: TGTGCCAGCAGTTACGAGGTATGGACTGAAGCTTTCTTT. The encoded protein is CASSYEVWTEAFF.

The chain links TRBV2 to TRBJ2-7; D is possibly TRBD1 (6 bases). The CDR3 runs to 14 residues. V was clipped by 6 bases and J by 0 bases, with 12 bases between them. CDR1 and CDR2 (germline): SNHLY, FYNNEI. Here the CDR3 DNA reads TGTGCCAGCAGAAGCACAGGGCCCTCCTACGAGCAGTACTTC. Residues: CASRSTGPSYEQYF.

The chain is built from TRBV29-1 and TRBJ1-1, with 7 bases aligning to TRBD1. This CDR3 is built from 15 residues. J lost 2 bases, V lost 7 bases, and 13 bases had no gene match. Germline V gene data show CDR1 as SQVTM and CDR2 as ANQGSEA. The CDR3 DNA reads as TGCAGCGGGGCACCACCAGGGGGACAAAACACTGAAGCTTTCTTT. Protein: CSGAPPGGQNTEAFF.

This clone was picked up one time. This chain uses TRBV28 with TRBJ1-2, with D unclear. This CDR3 is 12 amino acids long. The germline V gene encodes CDR1 MDHEN and CDR2 SYDVKM. V was clipped by 10 bases and J by 8 bases, with 17 bases between them. The CDR3: CAIRPSKVGYTF. CDR3 DNA sequence: TGTGCCATCCGACCCTCCAAGGTCGGCTACACCTTC.

V usage is TRBV5-5 and J usage is TRBJ1-4; D unresolved. Looked up from germline, CDR1 is SGHKS and CDR2 is YYEKEE (reference sequence). This CDR3 has 14 amino acids. With 2 bases removed from V and 10 bases from J, the gap between germline ends came to 15 bases. The CDR3 coding sequence is TGTGCCAGCAGCTTAGAGGGAGCTTTGGTAAAACTGTTTTTT. Amino acids: CASSLEGALVKLFF.

This clone was observed once. The chain has TRBV6-1 and TRBJ2-7, with D possibly being TRBD1 (6 bases). V lost 0 bases and J 4 bases, leaving 10 bases between the germline ends. Germline-derived CDR1 and CDR2 are MNHNS and SASEGT. The CDR3 contains 14 residues. Here the CDR3 DNA reads TGTGCCAGCAGTGAAGCGGGTCAGGGGTACGAGCAGTACTTC. Protein sequence: CASSEAGQGYEQYF.

The chain has TRBV27 and TRBJ1-4, with no clear D. Between the trimmed V and J ends, which lost 3 bases and 0 bases, there was a span of 17 bases. Per germline, CDR1 MNHEY and CDR2 SMNVEV (reference sequence). This CDR3 region has 18 residues. The CDR3 DNA is TGTGCCAGCAGTTTTAGGGCTACCCCTCGTCCAACTAATGAAAAACTGTTTTTT. Its translation is CASSFRATPRPTNEKLFF.

The chain combines TRBV6-5 with TRBJ1-6, with TRBD1 as a possible D gene (6 bases). The CDR3 contains 13 residues. V dropped 5 bases and J dropped 8 bases, with 10 bases sitting between them. Germline V gene sequence: CDR1 MNHEY, CDR2 SVGAGI. CDR3 in DNA: TGTGCCAGCAGTCTCCGGACAGATTCACCCCTCCACTTT. It codes for CASSLRTDSPLHF.

This chain links TRBV5-1 with TRBJ1-2; 10 bases agree with TRBD1. Trimming cost V 4 bases and J 7 bases; bases outside gene matches: 7. This CDR3 is 14 amino acids long. The germline CDR1 and CDR2 sequences are SGHRS and YFSETQ. The DNA of the CDR3 is TGCGCCAGCAGCCCGACAGGGGGCGAGGGTGGCTACACCTTC. The encoded protein is CASSPTGGEGGYTF. Supplemented by reference TRBV5-1 and TRBJ1-2, the full variable domain reads KAGVTQTPRYLIKTRGQQVTLSCSPISGHRSVSWYQQTPGQGLQFLFEYFSETQRNKGNFPGRFSGRQFSNSRSEMNVSTLELGDSALYLCASSPTGGEGGYTFGSGTRLTVV.

This clone was picked up one time. This CDR3 is CASGSTGSGNTIYF. The CDR3 DNA sequence: TGTGCTAGTGGCTCGACGGGGTCTGGAAACACCATATATTTT. The gene calls are TRBV12-5 and TRBJ1-3; D gene unclear. CDR1 is LGHNT and CDR2 is FRNRAP in the germline V gene. V lost 6 bases, J lost 1 base, and 10 bases lay in between. This CDR3 region has 14 residues. Full variable domain (remainder filled in from reference TRBV12-5 and TRBJ1-3): DARVTQTPRHKVTEMGQEVTMRCQPILGHNTVFWYRQTMMQGLELLAYFRNRAPLDDSGMPKDRFSAEMPDATLATLKIQPSEPRDSAVYFCASGSTGSGNTIYFGEGSWLTVV.

In DNA, the CDR3 is TGCAGCGTCAAAACGGGGCAGACCTACGAGCAGTACTTC. Translation: CSVKTGQTYEQYF. V is TRBV29-1 and J is TRBJ2-7; perhaps D is TRBD1 or TRBD2 (5 bases each). This CDR3 contains 13 residues. Germline loops: CDR1 SQVTM, CDR2 ANQGSEA. Trimming took 6 bases from V and 2 from J, leaving 14 bases between them.

CDR3 region: CASSTQGDSPLHF. The CDR3 DNA follows: TGCGCCAGCAGCACCCAGGGTGATTCACCCCTCCACTTT. The gene calls are TRBV5-1 and TRBJ1-6; possibly TRBD1 for D (5 bases). The germline V gene encodes CDR1 SGHRS and CDR2 YFSETQ. This CDR3 spans 13 amino acids. Trimming removed 4 bases at V and 8 bases at J, with 10 bases between.

V usage is TRBV18 and J usage is TRBJ2-3; D gene unclear. The CDR3 sequence is 15 residues long. Per germline, CDR1 KGHSH and CDR2 LQKENI. The V gene lost 3 bases and the J gene lost 2 bases, with 12 bases spanning the gap. CDR3 region: CASSPLAKSTDTQYF. The CDR3 DNA sequence: TGTGCCAGCTCACCCTTAGCCAAGTCCACAGATACGCAGTATTTT.

The rearrangement joins TRBV2 to TRBJ1-5; no definite D call. Trimming shortened V by 1 base and J by 5 bases, and 9 bases separated the two germline ends. Per the germline V gene, CDR1 is SNHLY and CDR2 is FYNNEI. CDR3 size: 14 residues. CDR3 residues: CASSEGARDQPQHF. In DNA form, the CDR3 reads TGTGCCAGCAGTGAAGGGGCACGGGATCAGCCCCAGCATTTT.

Points on this clone: In the same sample, other DNA sequences code for this CDR3. The rearrangement joins TRBV5-1 to TRBJ2-6, with a tentative D call TRBD2 (6 bases). CDR1 and CDR2 from the germline V gene are SGHRS and YFSETQ. This CDR3 spans 15 amino acids. Trimming removed 4 bases from V and 1 base from J, with 9 bases in between. The CDR3 loop is CASSGGLSGANVLTF. The CDR3 DNA reads as TGCGCCAGCAGCGGGGGACTTTCTGGGGCCAACGTCCTGACTTTC.

The V gene is TRBV2, the J gene TRBJ1-5; no definite D call. Trimming took off 4 bases at V and 1 base at J, with 5 bases between the two ends. The germline V gene encodes CDR1 SNHLY and CDR2 FYNNEI. The length of the CDR3 is 13 residues. CDR3 bases: TGTGCCAGCAGTGTATGGAGCAATCAGCCCCAGCATTTT. Translating it yields CASSVWSNQPQHF.

J is TRBJ1-4 and V is TRBV5-1; possibly TRBD1 for D (5 bases). The CDR3 is 15 residues long. The V and J ends lost 4 bases and 3 bases respectively, with 13 bases between them. Germline CDR1 SGHRS, CDR2 YFSETQ. CDR3 amino acids: CASSGREGPNEKLFF. DNA of the CDR3: TGCGCCAGCAGCGGGCGCGAGGGACCTAATGAAAAACTGTTTTTT.